This TCR beta chain appears in the sequencing data of a study of blood T cell repertoires in COVID-19. The trim removed 3 bases at V and 6 bases at J, leaving 3 bases unmatched. The CDR3 extends over 15 amino acids. From germline, CDR1 is SNHLY and CDR2 FYNNEI. The repertoire was sequenced with immunoSEQ multiplex PCR; TCRdb's copy has only in-frame clones and lacks some. The table has 95,000 to 150,000 clones, around 78% seen once. The clonotype was recovered from a man aged 65-85 years with acute or convalescent COVID-19. Sequenced sample: peripheral blood. This chain links TRBV2 with TRBJ2-4, with TRBD2 identical over 12 bases. Here the CDR3 DNA reads TGTGCCAGCAGTGATGCTAGCGGGGGGGTAAACATTCAGTACTTC. It specifies CASSDASGGVNIQYF.